This TCR beta chain was documented in a study of blood T cell repertoires in COVID-19. Across the study: The cDNA or gDNA used as material had been derived from T cells, B-cell-depleted T cells, or PBMCs.

Original analysis: Researchers report that nucleated cell counts were estimated from reference gene primer amplification. Data came from immunoSEQ multiplex PCR; TCRdb stores just in-frame clones and leaves some out. Clone size and the V and J calls come from that table; the DNA yielded D and trimming. Of roughly 68,000 clones in the sample, about 85% were seen once. The length of the CDR3 is 15 residues. The germline V gene encodes CDR1 GTSNPN and CDR2 SVGIG (reference sequence). V was shortened by 6 bases and J by 0 bases, with 14 bases between the two germline ends. The rearrangement joins TRBV30 to TRBJ1-4, with D perhaps matching TRBD1 (5 bases). This TCR derives from a woman aged 50 to 60 with COVID-19, enrolled during active disease. The source material was peripheral blood. CDR3 DNA sequence: TGTGCCTGCCAAGGGACTAAATCAACTAATGAAAAACTGTTTTTT. Its translation is CACQGTKSTNEKLFF. Filled out from reference TRBV30 and TRBJ1-4, the complete variable domain reads SQTIHQWPATLVQPVGSPLSLECTVEGTSNPNLYWYRQAAGRGLQLLFYSVGIGQISSEVPQNLSASRPQDRQFILSSKKLLLSDSGFYLCACQGTKSTNEKLFFGSGTQLSVL.